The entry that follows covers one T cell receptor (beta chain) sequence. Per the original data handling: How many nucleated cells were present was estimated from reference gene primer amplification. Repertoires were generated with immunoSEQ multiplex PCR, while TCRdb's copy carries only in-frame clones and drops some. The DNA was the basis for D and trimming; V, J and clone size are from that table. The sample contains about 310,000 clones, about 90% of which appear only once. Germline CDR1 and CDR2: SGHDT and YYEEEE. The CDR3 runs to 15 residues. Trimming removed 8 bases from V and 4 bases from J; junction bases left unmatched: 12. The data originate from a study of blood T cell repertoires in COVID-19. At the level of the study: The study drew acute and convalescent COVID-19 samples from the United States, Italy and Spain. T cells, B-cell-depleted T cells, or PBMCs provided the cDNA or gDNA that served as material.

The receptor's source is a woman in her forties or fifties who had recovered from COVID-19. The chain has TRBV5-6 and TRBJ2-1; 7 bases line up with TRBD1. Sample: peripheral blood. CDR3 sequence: CASIRSGTAYNEQFF. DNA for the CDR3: TGTGCCAGTATACGATCCGGGACAGCTTACAATGAGCAGTTCTTC.